The source of this T cell receptor beta chain is a study of human T cells and chemical hapten exposure. Across the whole study: Upper inner arm skin measuring about 2 cm by about 2 cm received 2% DPC for sensitization. Read at 6 days, the patch tests placed 0.01% DPC on the upper back. Study findings and constraints: In the PT1 data, expanded TCR counts showed a positive correlation with patch test score.

TCRdb re-analysed the RACE reads in MiXCR, keeping a single row per CDR3 protein. The sample includes about 84,000 distinct CDR3 sequences, 9.5% to 14% seen only once; the top ten take about 3.5%. In this sample, this clonotype turned up many times. Its antigen is undetermined. CDR1 is SGHAT, CDR2 FQDESV, per germline (reference sequence). This CDR3 spans 15 amino acids. V lost 3 bases to trimming and J lost 7 bases, with 16 bases between them. Time point: patch test 3, about 24 weeks after DPC sensitization. Sample treatment: therapeutic diphenylcyclopropenone sensitization with weekly scalp DPC. Ahead of each patch test application, blood was drawn.

The receptor was derived from a woman in her fifties or sixties with alopecia areata. Some clones in this sample may be carry-over from other donors' samples. The genes are TRBV11-1 and TRBJ2-1, with D possibly matching TRBD2 (6 bases). This sample comprised whole blood, obtained in connection with sensitization to the hapten diphenylcyclopropenone (DPC). CDR3 in DNA: TGTGCCAGCAGCTTGCGACGGCGGGACGGGAATGAGCAGTTCTTC. Its protein product is CASSLRRRDGNEQFF.